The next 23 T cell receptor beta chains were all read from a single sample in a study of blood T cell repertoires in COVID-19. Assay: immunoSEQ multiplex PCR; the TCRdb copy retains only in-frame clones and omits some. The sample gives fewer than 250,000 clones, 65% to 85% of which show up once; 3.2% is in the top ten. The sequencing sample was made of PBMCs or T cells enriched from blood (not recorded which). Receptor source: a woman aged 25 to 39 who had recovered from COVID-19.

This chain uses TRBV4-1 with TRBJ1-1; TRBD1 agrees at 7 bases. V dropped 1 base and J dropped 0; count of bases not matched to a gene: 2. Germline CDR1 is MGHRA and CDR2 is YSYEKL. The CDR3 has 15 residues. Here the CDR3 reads CASSQVGQLNTEAFF. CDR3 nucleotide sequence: TGCGCCAGCAGCCAAGTGGGACAGTTGAACACTGAAGCTTTCTTT.

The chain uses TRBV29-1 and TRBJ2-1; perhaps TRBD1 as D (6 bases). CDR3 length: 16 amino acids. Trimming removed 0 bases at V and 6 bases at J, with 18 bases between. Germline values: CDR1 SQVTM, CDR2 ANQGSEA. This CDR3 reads CSVEDAAGVKVNEQFF. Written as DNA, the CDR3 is TGCAGCGTTGAAGATGCGGCAGGGGTGAAGGTCAATGAGCAGTTCTTC.

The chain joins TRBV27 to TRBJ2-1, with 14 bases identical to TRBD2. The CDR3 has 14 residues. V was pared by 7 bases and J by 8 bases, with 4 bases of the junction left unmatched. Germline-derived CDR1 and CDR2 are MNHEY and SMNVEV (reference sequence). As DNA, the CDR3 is TGTGCCAGCACCCTGACTAGCGGGAGGGATGAGCAGTTCTTC. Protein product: CASTLTSGRDEQFF.

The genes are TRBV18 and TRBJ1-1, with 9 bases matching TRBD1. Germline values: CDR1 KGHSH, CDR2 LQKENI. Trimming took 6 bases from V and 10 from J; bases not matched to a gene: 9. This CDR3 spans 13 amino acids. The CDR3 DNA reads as TGTGCCAGCTCGCCCACAGGGGGCATCGGAGCTTTCTTT. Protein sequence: CASSPTGGIGAFF.

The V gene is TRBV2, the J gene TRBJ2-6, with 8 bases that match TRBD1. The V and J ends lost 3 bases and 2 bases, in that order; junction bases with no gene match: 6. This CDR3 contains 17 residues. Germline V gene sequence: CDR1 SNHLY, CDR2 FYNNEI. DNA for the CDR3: TGTGCCAGCAGTGATCCAGGGGGCGCCCCTGGGGCCAACGTCCTGACTTTC. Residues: CASSDPGGAPGANVLTF.

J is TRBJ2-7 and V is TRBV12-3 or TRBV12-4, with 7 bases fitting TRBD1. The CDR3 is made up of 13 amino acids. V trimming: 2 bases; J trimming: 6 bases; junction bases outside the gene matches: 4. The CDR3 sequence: CASSLRGPGEQYF. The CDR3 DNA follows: TGTGCCAGCAGTTTAAGGGGGCCCGGCGAGCAGTACTTC.

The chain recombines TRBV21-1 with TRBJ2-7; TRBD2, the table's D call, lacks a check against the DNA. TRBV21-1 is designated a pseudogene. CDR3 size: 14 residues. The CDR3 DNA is TGTGCCAGCAGCCGAGCCCCCACACTATCCGAGCAGTACGTC. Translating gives CASSRAPTLSEQYV.

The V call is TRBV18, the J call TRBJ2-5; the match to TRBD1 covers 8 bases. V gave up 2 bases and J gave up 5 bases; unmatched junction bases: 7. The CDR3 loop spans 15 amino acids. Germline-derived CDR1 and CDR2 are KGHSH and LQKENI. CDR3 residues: CASSPLSDRAETQYF. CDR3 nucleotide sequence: TGTGCCAGCTCACCATTATCGGACAGGGCTGAGACCCAGTACTTC.

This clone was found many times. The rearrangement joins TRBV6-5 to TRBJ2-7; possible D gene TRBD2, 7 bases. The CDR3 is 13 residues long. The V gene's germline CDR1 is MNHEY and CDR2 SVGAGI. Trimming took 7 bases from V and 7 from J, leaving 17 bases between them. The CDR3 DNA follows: TGTGCCAGCAAGCCCGCGGGGGCAGGGGAGCAGTACGTC. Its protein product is CASKPAGAGEQYV.

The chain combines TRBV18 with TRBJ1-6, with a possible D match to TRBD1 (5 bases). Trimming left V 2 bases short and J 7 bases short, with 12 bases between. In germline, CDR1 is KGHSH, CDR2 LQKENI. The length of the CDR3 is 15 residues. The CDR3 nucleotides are TGTGCCAGCTCACCATCCCCAGGGAAGAATTCACCCCTCCACTTT. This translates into CASSPSPGKNSPLHF.

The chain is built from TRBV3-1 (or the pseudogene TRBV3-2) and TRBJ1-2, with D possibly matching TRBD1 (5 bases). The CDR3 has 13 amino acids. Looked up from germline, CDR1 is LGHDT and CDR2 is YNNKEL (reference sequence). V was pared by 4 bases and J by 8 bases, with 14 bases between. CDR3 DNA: TGTGCCAGCAGCCTCAGGGTGGGAAGCGGCTACACCTTC. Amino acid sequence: CASSLRVGSGYTF.

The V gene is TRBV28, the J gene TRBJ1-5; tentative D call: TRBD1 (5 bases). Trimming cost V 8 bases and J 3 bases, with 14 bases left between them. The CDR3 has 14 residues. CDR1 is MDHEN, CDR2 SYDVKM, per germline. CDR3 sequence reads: CASLMGGTNQPQHF. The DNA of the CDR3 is TGTGCCAGCTTGATGGGGGGGACCAATCAGCCCCAGCATTTT.

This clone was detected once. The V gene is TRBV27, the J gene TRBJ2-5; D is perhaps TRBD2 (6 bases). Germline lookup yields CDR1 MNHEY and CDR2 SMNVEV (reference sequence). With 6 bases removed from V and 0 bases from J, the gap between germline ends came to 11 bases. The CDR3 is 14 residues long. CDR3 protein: CASSRRDYQETQYF. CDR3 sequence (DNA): TGTGCCAGCAGCCGGAGGGACTACCAAGAGACCCAGTACTTC.

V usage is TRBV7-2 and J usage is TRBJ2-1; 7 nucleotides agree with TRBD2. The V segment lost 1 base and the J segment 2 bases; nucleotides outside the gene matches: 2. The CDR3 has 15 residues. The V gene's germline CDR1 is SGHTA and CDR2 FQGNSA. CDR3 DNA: TGTGCCAGCAGCTTAGATGCGGGGGCCTACAATGAGCAGTTCTTC. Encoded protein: CASSLDAGAYNEQFF.

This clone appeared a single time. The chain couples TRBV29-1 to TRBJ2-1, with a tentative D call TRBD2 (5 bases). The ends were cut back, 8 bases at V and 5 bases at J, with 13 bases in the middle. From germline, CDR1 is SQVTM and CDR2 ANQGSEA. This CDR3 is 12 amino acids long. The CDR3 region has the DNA TGCAGCCTAGCCGGAAGGGACAATGAGCAGTTCTTC. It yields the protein CSLAGRDNEQFF.

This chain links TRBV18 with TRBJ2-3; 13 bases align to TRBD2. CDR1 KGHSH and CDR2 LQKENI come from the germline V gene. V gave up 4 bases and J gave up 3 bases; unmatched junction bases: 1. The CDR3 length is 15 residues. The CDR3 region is CASSQGLAGTDTQYF. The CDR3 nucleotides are TGTGCCAGCTCACAGGGACTAGCGGGAACAGATACGCAGTATTTT. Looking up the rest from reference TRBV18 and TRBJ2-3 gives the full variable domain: NAGVMQNPRHLVRRRGQEARLRCSPMKGHSHVYWYRQLPEEGLKFMVYLQKENIIDESGMPKERFSAEFPKEGPSILRIQQVVRGDSAAYFCASSQGLAGTDTQYFGPGTRLTVL.

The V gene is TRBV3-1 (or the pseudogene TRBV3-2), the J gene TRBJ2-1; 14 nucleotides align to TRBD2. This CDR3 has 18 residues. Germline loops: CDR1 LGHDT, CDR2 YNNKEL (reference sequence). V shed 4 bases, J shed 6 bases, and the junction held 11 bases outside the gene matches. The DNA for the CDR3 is TGTGCCAGCAGCCTCCTAGGACTAGCGGGAGGCCGGGGCAATGAGCAGTTCTTC. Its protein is CASSLLGLAGGRGNEQFF.

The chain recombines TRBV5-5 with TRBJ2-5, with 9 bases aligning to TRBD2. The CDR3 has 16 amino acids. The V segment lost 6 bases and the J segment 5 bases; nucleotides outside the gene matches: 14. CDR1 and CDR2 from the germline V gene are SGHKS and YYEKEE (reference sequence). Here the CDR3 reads CASNPSASAGGETQYF. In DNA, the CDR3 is TGTGCCAGCAATCCCTCCGCCTCAGCGGGAGGCGAGACCCAGTACTTC.

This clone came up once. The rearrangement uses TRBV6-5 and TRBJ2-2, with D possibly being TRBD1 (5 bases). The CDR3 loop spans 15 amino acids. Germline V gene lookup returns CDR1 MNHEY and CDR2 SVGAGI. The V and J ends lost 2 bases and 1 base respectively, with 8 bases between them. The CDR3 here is CASSYPTGNTGELFF. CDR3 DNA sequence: TGTGCCAGCAGTTACCCTACAGGGAACACCGGGGAGCTGTTTTTT.

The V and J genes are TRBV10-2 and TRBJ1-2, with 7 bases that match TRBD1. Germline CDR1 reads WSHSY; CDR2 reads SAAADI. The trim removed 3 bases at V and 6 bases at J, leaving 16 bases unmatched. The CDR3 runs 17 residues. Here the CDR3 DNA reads TGCGCCAGCAGTGAAGAGGGGGCGCAGTCTATTGGGGATGGCTACACCTTC. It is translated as CASSEEGAQSIGDGYTF.

CDR3: CASSPGSSGYTF. In nucleotides, the CDR3 is TGTGCCAGCAGCCCCGGGTCGAGCGGCTACACCTTC. The chain couples TRBV14 to TRBJ1-2; D is ambiguous. V lost 4 bases and J lost 8, with 11 bases in between. CDR3 length: 12 amino acids. Germline V CDR1 and CDR2: SGHDN, FVKESK. The full variable domain, its missing parts supplied by reference TRBV14 and TRBJ1-2, is EAGVTQFPSHSVIEKGQTVTLRCDPISGHDNLYWYRRVMGKEIKFLLHFVKESKQDESGMPNNRFLAERTGGTYSTLKVQPAELEDSGVYFCASSPGSSGYTFGSGTRLTVV.

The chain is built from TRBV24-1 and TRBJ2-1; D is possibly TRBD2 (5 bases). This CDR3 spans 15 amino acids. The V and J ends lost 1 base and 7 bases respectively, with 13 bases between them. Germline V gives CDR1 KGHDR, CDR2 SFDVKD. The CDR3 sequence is CATSDFSIRGNEQFF. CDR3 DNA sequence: TGTGCCACCAGTGATTTCTCAATCCGGGGTAATGAGCAGTTCTTC.

CDR3 sequence (DNA): TGTGCCAGCAGCGACTCCCTGGACAGGGTTAACTATGGCTACACCTTC. This translates into CASSDSLDRVNYGYTF. This chain uses TRBV5-6 with TRBJ1-2, with 8 nucleotides matching TRBD1. From germline, CDR1 is SGHDT and CDR2 YYEEEE. With 4 bases clipped from V and 1 base from J, the junction kept 9 bases outside the gene matches. The CDR3 contains 16 residues.